This TCR beta chain originates from a study of blood T cell repertoires in COVID-19. CDR1 is MDHEN, CDR2 SYDVKM, per germline. With 6 bases clipped from V and 6 bases from J, the junction kept 10 bases outside the gene matches. This CDR3 contains 14 residues. Source study methods: The authors estimated nucleated cell counts from reference gene primer amplification. Here immunoSEQ multiplex PCR was the method, and the copy in TCRdb shows in-frame clones only, minus some. That table supplies the V and J calls and clone size; D and trimming were determined from the DNA. The sample has about 340,000 clones; 65% to 85% are singletons.

The sequence was collected from a man under 40 with active or convalescent COVID-19. J is TRBJ2-7 and V is TRBV28; TRBD1 aligns across 8 bases. The material sequenced was peripheral blood. CDR3 residues: CASSPPDRGREQYF. Written as DNA, the CDR3 is TGTGCCAGCAGCCCTCCCGACAGGGGCCGCGAGCAGTACTTC.